This TCR beta chain was sequenced in a study of shared clonotypes between healthy human individuals. The germline V gene encodes CDR1 MNHEY and CDR2 SVGAGI. Trimming pared 6 bases from V and 5 bases from J, leaving 17 bases between. This CDR3 contains 14 residues. The test was conducted at deep level. TCRdb's table, derived via immunoSEQ multiplex PCR, lists solely in-frame clones and lacks some. The table has 1.5 million to 2.5 million clones, approximately 95% seen once. CD45RO-negative, CCR7-positively selected cells formed the naive CD8 fraction, excluding terminally differentiated effector memory CD45RA+ cells.

The V gene is TRBV6-5, the J gene TRBJ2-7; possible D gene TRBD1, 6 bases. Sequencing input: naive CD8+ T cells sorted from blood. The TCR comes from a man between 18 and 35 years old in good health. The CDR3 nucleotides read TGTGCCAGCAGCCCTCAGGGGAACGGGGACGAGCAGTACTTC. It yields the protein CASSPQGNGDEQYF.